Presented here are 4 T cell receptor beta chains from one specimen sequenced in a study of T cells in Graves' hyperthyroidism and ophthalmopathy. Amplified regions were TCR beta CDR3 sequences from RNA transcripts. TCR CDR3 underwent first-round RT-PCR with the HTBI primer set. TCRdb reprocessed the multiplex PCR reads with MiXCR, giving one entry per CDR3 protein. The data contain a few hundred thousand distinct CDR3 sequences, 46% of them singletons. The sequencing input was peripheral blood or thyroid tissue (not recorded which). The receptor set was obtained from a woman under 30 with Graves' hyperthyroidism.

This clonotype was counted once. The genes are TRBV7-3 and TRBJ2-1; D is possibly TRBD2 (5 bases). Deletions cut 1 base from V and 3 bases from J, with 10 bases between. From germline, CDR1 is SGHTA and CDR2 FQGTGA. This CDR3 spans 15 amino acids. CDR3 nucleotides: TGTGCCAGCAGCTTAAAGGGTCGGGACTACAATGAGCAGTTCTTC. This translates into CASSLKGRDYNEQFF. Supplemented by reference TRBV7-3 and TRBJ2-1, the full variable domain reads GAGVSQTPSNKVTEKGKYVELRCDPISGHTALYWYRQSLGQGPEFLIYFQGTGAADDSGLPNDRFFAVRPEGSVSTLKIQRTERGDSAVYLCASSLKGRDYNEQFFGPGTRLTVL.

This clonotype was counted at least ten times. The junction departs from the called germline gene at one end, perhaps through a read error. This chain uses TRBV10-3 with TRBJ2-7, with D tentatively TRBD2 (5 bases). The CDR3 spans 15 residues. CDR1 ENHRY and CDR2 SYGVKD come from the germline V gene. The CDR3 loop reads CAVSEGGAGSYEQYF. As DNA, the CDR3 is TGTGCCGTCAGTGAGGGTGGCGCCGGCTCCTACGAGCAGTACTTC.

This clonotype was observed many times. The chain joins TRBV29-1 to TRBJ2-7, with D perhaps being TRBD1 or TRBD2 (5 bases each). Germline V lookup: CDR1 SQVTM, CDR2 ANQGSEA. Trimming shortened V by 2 bases and J by 4 bases, and 6 bases separated the two germline ends. The CDR3 is 11 amino acids. In nucleotides, the CDR3 is TGCAGCGTTGAATGGGGGTACGAGCAGTACTTC. It translates to CSVEWGYEQYF.

V usage is TRBV10-3 and J usage is TRBJ2-3; D ambiguous. Trimming removed 6 bases at V and 0 bases at J, with 16 bases between. The germline gives CDR1 ENHRY, CDR2 SYGVKD. The CDR3 sequence is 16 residues long. The chain's CDR3 is CAIRPNGGTSTDTQYF. DNA for the CDR3: TGTGCCATCAGACCCAACGGCGGAACTAGCACAGATACGCAGTATTTT.